This TCR beta chain derives from a study of memory CD4+ T cells and cytomegalovirus serostatus. Germline values: CDR1 MNHEY, CDR2 SMNVEV (reference sequence). V was pared by 6 bases and J by 3 bases, with 11 bases between. This CDR3 is built from 13 residues. The sort gate was single viable CD3+CD4+CD8-CD45RO+ cells for memory CD4+ T cells. Clones were sequenced by immunoSEQ multiplex PCR, and TCRdb holds only the in-frame ones, with some missing. The sample contains tens of thousands of clones, less than 85% of which appear only once. The sequence derives from an adult in good health and CMV-seronegative. Some clones in this sample may be carry-over from other donors' samples. This chain links TRBV27 with TRBJ2-5; D not resolved. Sequencing was done on a sample of memory CD4+ T cells from blood. This CDR3 reads CASSRKPEETQYF. For the CDR3, the DNA is TGTGCCAGCAGCCGCAAGCCCGAAGAGACCCAGTACTTC.